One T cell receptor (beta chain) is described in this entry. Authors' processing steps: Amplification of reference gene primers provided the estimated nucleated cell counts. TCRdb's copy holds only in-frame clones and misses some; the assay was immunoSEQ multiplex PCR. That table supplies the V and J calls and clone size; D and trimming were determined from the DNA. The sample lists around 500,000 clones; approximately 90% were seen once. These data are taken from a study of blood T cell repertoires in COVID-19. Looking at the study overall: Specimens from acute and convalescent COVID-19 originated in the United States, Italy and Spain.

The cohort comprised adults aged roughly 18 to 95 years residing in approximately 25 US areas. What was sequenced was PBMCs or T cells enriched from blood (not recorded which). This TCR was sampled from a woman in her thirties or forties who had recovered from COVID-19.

CDR3 protein: CASSFGTGTGAVSNQPQHF. In DNA, the CDR3 is TGTGCCAGCAGCTTTGGAACCGGGACAGGGGCCGTTAGCAATCAGCCCCAGCATTTT. The chain is built from TRBV5-6 and TRBJ1-5; 10 bases are a match to TRBD1. Unmatched junction bases numbered 11, after V lost 2 bases and J lost 0 bases. The CDR3 runs to 19 residues. The germline V gene has CDR1 SGHDT and CDR2 YYEEEE.